The 13 T cell receptor beta chains in this list originate from one sample, sequenced in a study of blood T cells in healthy people across ages. Next came a second PCR, run for about 6 to 12 cycles, which used a sample-barcoded 5' primer along with a J-beta primer mix. From the 5' RACE reads, TCRdb called clonotypes with MiXCR, one entry per CDR3 protein. The sample yields around 870,000 distinct CDR3 sequences, 29% seen once. Sequencing used blood. The receptor source for this set is a woman at least 80 years old in good health.

This clonotype was seen at least ten times. CDR3 sequence reads: CSARDTEFRYGYTF. CDR3 coding DNA: TGCAGTGCTAGGGATACCGAATTTCGCTATGGCTACACCTTC. V gene TRBV20-1 combines with J gene TRBJ1-2; D remains unclear. CDR3 length: 14 residues. Germline loops: CDR1 DFQATT, CDR2 SNEGSKA (reference sequence). V lost 3 bases to trimming and J lost 4 bases, with 15 bases between them.

This chain joins TRBV2 and TRBJ2-2; maybe TRBD2 (5 bases). The CDR3 consists of 14 residues. Germline V gene lookup returns CDR1 SNHLY and CDR2 FYNNEI. V was cut by 6 bases and J by 5 bases, with 13 bases left in between. This chain's CDR3 is CASRPVGGTGELFF. DNA of the CDR3: TGTGCCAGCAGACCAGTAGGAGGTACCGGGGAGCTGTTTTTT. Filled out from reference TRBV2 and TRBJ2-2, the complete variable domain reads EPEVTQTPSHQVTQMGQEVILRCVPISNHLYFYWYRQILGQKVEFLVSFYNNEISEKSEIFDDQFSVERPDGSNFTLKIRSTKLEDSAMYFCASRPVGGTGELFFGEGSRLTVL.

A remark on this clonotype: Since a much larger clone is just one base distant, this may be a read error. This chain uses TRBV3-1 with TRBJ2-1, with 10 bases aligning to TRBD2. Germline CDR1 LGHDT, CDR2 YNNKEL (reference sequence). The CDR3 contains 15 residues. The junction had 14 bases not matched to a gene; V was cut back by 10 bases and J by 8 bases. As DNA, the CDR3 is TGTGCCACCACCGGGGAGCGGGGGGGCCGCTATGAGCAGTTCTTC. It specifies CATTGERGGRYEQFF.

The sample holds a few counts of this clonotype. This chain connects TRBV5-5 to TRBJ1-2; 8 bases are shared with TRBD1. The CDR3 length is 15 residues. Germline V lookup: CDR1 SGHKS, CDR2 YYEKEE (reference sequence). V shed 1 base, J shed 4 bases, and the junction held 6 bases outside the gene matches. This chain's CDR3 is CASSLTSRGPYGYTF. The CDR3 nucleotides read TGTGCCAGCAGCTTGACGTCCAGGGGGCCCTATGGCTACACCTTC.

This clonotype was detected ten times or more. The chain joins TRBV18 to TRBJ2-1; the match to TRBD1 covers 9 bases. V gave up 2 bases and J gave up 10 bases; unmatched junction bases: 6. The CDR3 runs 14 residues. CDR1 and CDR2 from the germline V gene are KGHSH and LQKENI. CDR3 amino acids: CASSPLQGAREQFF. The CDR3 bases are TGTGCCAGCTCACCATTACAGGGGGCGCGGGAGCAGTTCTTC.

This clonotype was observed at least ten times. A much more abundant neighbour one base away suggests this may be a read error. The V gene is TRBV7-2, the J gene TRBJ2-3, with D hard to call. CDR3 length: 12 residues. Germline-derived CDR1 and CDR2 are SGHTA and FQGNSA. With 5 bases removed from V and 2 bases from J, the gap between germline ends came to 5 bases. CDR3 region: CASSTYTDTQYF. In nucleotides, the CDR3 is TGTGCCAGCAGCACCTACACAGATACGCAGTATTTT.

This clonotype was seen a few times. Here the CDR3 reads CASSPRAGGDSHTQYF. The DNA for the CDR3 is TGTGCCAGCAGCCCCCGCGCGGGGGGCGATTCGCATACGCAGTATTTT. V is TRBV5-4 and J is TRBJ2-3; 8 bases agree with TRBD2. The CDR3 loop spans 16 amino acids. From germline, CDR1 is SGHNT and CDR2 YYREEE (reference sequence). Unmatched junction bases numbered 14, after V lost 4 bases and J lost 7 bases.

The rearrangement uses TRBV7-2 and TRBJ2-3; D unresolved. The V gene lost 2 bases and the J gene lost 2 bases, with 8 bases spanning the gap. Germline CDR1 and CDR2: SGHTA and FQGNSA. This CDR3 spans 14 amino acids. The CDR3 DNA follows: TGTACCAGCAGCTTAATAGGGAACACAGATACGCAGTATTTT. It is translated as CTSSLIGNTDTQYF. Full variable domain (outside the CDR3, taken from reference TRBV7-2 and TRBJ2-3): GAGVSQSPSNKVTEKGKDVELRCDPISGHTALYWYRQSLGQGLEFLIYFQGNSAPDKSGLPSDRFSAERTGGSVSTLTIQRTQQEDSAVYLCTSSLIGNTDTQYFGPGTRLTVL.

J is TRBJ1-1 and V is TRBV29-1, with D possibly TRBD1 on 6 matching bases. The CDR3 extends over 13 amino acids. V was clipped by 4 bases and J by 1 base, with 10 bases between them. The germline CDR1 and CDR2 sequences are SQVTM and ANQGSEA. The CDR3 sequence is CSVVRTENTEAFF. The CDR3 DNA reads TGCAGCGTTGTAAGGACAGAGAACACTGAAGCTTTCTTT.

This clonotype came up many times. The chain carries TRBV24-1 and TRBJ2-1; no firm D call. Trimming removed 9 bases from V and 10 bases from J, with 12 bases in between. The CDR3 runs to 11 residues. Per germline, CDR1 KGHDR and CDR2 SFDVKD. The CDR3 DNA follows: TGTGCCACCTCCGCTGCAGGCGAGCAGTTCTTC. Translated, it gives CATSAAGEQFF.

This clonotype has only a few counts. V gene TRBV5-5 combines with J gene TRBJ1-2; maybe TRBD1 (6 bases). V was pared by 4 bases and J by 4 bases, with 17 bases between. The germline CDR1 and CDR2 sequences are SGHKS and YYEKEE (reference sequence). This CDR3 has 15 residues. In DNA, the CDR3 is TGTGCCAGCAGCGGATTCGGGGGCGCAGGCTATGGCTACACCTTC. Encoded protein: CASSGFGGAGYGYTF.

On this clonotype: A much larger clone lies a single base off, so this may be a read error. The CDR3 spells CASNQGGVTQSSYNEQFF. Here the CDR3 DNA reads TGTGCCAGCAACCAAGGTGGGGTGACTCAGAGCTCCTACAATGAGCAGTTCTTC. The V gene is TRBV3-1, the J gene TRBJ2-1, with unresolved D. There are 18 residues in the CDR3. Germline lookup yields CDR1 LGHDT and CDR2 YNNKEL (reference sequence).

This clonotype was seen ten or more times. The rearrangement uses TRBV6-5 and TRBJ1-1; D perhaps matches TRBD1 (6 bases). Germline CDR1 MNHEY, CDR2 SVGAGI. V was clipped by 2 bases and J by 5 bases, with 18 bases between them. The CDR3 consists of 16 residues. The CDR3 DNA reads as TGTGCCAGCAGTTACGGGGGCGGGAGTAGGAGGACTGAAGCTTTCTTT. Translation gives CASSYGGGSRRTEAFF.